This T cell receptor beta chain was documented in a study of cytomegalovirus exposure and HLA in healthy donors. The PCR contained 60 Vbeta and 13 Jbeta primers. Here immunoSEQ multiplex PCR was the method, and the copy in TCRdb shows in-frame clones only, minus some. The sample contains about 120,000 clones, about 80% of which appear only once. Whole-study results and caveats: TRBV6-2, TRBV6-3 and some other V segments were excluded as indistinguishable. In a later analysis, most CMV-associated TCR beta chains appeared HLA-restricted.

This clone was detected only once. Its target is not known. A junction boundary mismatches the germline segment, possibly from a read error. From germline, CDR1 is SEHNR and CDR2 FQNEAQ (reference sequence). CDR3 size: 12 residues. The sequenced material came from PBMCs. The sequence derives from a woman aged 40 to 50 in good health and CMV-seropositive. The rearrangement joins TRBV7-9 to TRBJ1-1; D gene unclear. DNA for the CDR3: TGTTCCAGCAGCTTTGCATGGGGAGGCGCTTTCTTT. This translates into CSSSFAWGGAFF. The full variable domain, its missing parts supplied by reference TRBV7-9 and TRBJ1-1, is DTGVSQNPRHKITKRGQNVTFRCDPISEHNRLYWYRQTLGQGPEFLTYFQNEAQLEKSRLLSDRFSAERPKGSFSTLEIQRTEQGDSAMYLCSSSFAWGGAFFGQGTRLTVV.